Shown below are 31 T cell receptor beta chains from a single sample sequenced in a study of blood T cell repertoires in COVID-19 (dated by TCRdb to about 2020). Library preparation used the immunoSEQ multiplex PCR assay. Imported from immuneACCESS, the table was reduced by TCRdb to in-frame sequences with V and J called. These copies leave out some clones; in studies compared against another copy, an unresolved V gene accounts for under half, and the cause of the remainder is not known. The sample table contains 320,000 or so clones; only one count was recorded for roughly 85% of them. The leading ten clones occupy 1.9% of the sample. Input material: PBMCs or T cells enriched from blood (not recorded which). The receptors come from a woman aged 25-40 years who had been exposed to COVID-19.

The chain uses TRBV9 and TRBJ1-2, with TRBD1 identical over 9 bases. The V gene's germline CDR1 is SGDLS and CDR2 YYNGEE. The CDR3 sequence is 13 residues long. V lost 4 bases to trimming and J lost 9 bases; unmatched junction nucleotides: 7. CDR3 protein: CASSFGTGRSYTF. Here the CDR3 DNA reads TGTGCCAGCAGCTTCGGGACAGGGCGAAGCTACACCTTC. The full variable domain, completed using reference TRBV9 and TRBJ1-2, is DSGVTQTPKHLITATGQRVTLRCSPRSGDLSVYWYQQSLDQGLQFLIQYYNGEERAKGNILERFSAQQFPDLHSELNLSSLELGDSALYFCASSFGTGRSYTFGSGTRLTVV.

The chain carries TRBV29-1 and TRBJ2-1; 8 positions agree with TRBD2. The CDR3 contains 17 residues. V lost 2 bases, J lost 0 bases, and 9 bases stayed unmatched. CDR1 SQVTM and CDR2 ANQGSEA come from the germline V gene. The CDR3 sequence: CSVEPPRGGSSYNEQFF. CDR3 in DNA: TGCAGCGTTGAACCTCCTCGGGGGGGATCCTCCTACAATGAGCAGTTCTTC.

The chain couples TRBV7-2 to TRBJ2-5; 10 bases are a match to TRBD1. Germline assignment: CDR1 SGHTA and CDR2 FQGNSA. The V gene end was trimmed by 2 bases and the J gene end by 6 bases; junction bases not matched to a gene: 6. The CDR3 length is 15 residues. CDR3 nucleotides: TGTGCCAGCAGCTTACTCCGGGACAGGGGCCAGACCCAGTACTTC. This translates into CASSLLRDRGQTQYF. The variable domain in full, with the rest retrieved from reference TRBV7-2 and TRBJ2-5, is GAGVSQSPSNKVTEKGKDVELRCDPISGHTALYWYRQSLGQGLEFLIYFQGNSAPDKSGLPSDRFSAERTGGSVSTLTIQRTQQEDSAVYLCASSLLRDRGQTQYFGPGTRLLVL.

V and J are TRBV3-1 (or the pseudogene TRBV3-2) and TRBJ1-1, with D possibly TRBD1 on 5 matching bases. The germline V gene has CDR1 LGHDT and CDR2 YNNKEL (reference sequence). Trimming left V 4 bases short and J 11 bases short, with 14 bases between. There are 12 residues in the CDR3. The CDR3, as DNA: TGTGCCAGCAGCCCTACGGGGGATAGGGCTTTCTTT. Amino acids: CASSPTGDRAFF.

The chain joins TRBV4-2 to TRBJ2-2; a weak D match, TRBD1 (6 bases). Germline CDR1 reads LGHNA; CDR2 reads YNFKEQ. The CDR3 length is 13 residues. Trimming removed 1 base at V and 9 bases at J, with 9 bases between. CDR3: CASSQAGEWELFF. DNA for the CDR3: TGTGCCAGCAGCCAAGCAGGGGAGTGGGAGCTGTTTTTT.

The J gene is TRBJ1-2, the V gene TRBV6-5; 7 bases match TRBD1. The CDR3 loop spans 14 amino acids. In germline, CDR1 is MNHEY, CDR2 SVGAGI. V gave up 1 base and J gave up 7 bases; unmatched junction bases: 6. CDR3 loop: CASSYLPGQPGYTF. The CDR3 nucleotides read TGTGCCAGCAGTTACTTACCGGGACAGCCTGGCTACACCTTC.

CDR3 region: CASSPLGLAPGTEAFF. In nucleotides, the CDR3 is TGTGCCAGTAGTCCTCTAGGACTCGCTCCGGGCACTGAAGCTTTCTTT. The rearrangement joins TRBV19 to TRBJ1-1; D unclear. CDR3 length equals 16 residues. From germline, CDR1 is LNHDA and CDR2 SQIVND (reference sequence). Trimming shortened V by 5 bases and J by 4 bases, and 20 bases separated the two germline ends.

This sequence joins TRBV19 and TRBJ2-2; 8 nucleotides agree with TRBD1. J gave up 0 bases and V 6 bases, and 3 bases lay outside the gene matches. Looked up from germline, CDR1 is LNHDA and CDR2 is SQIVND (reference sequence). The CDR3 covers 15 residues. The DNA for the CDR3 is TGTGCCAGTAGACGGACAGGGACGAACACCGGGGAGCTGTTTTTT. It encodes CASRRTGTNTGELFF.

The V call is TRBV9, the J call TRBJ1-3; 8 bases are a match to TRBD1. The V gene end was trimmed by 5 bases and the J gene end by 4 bases; junction bases not matched to a gene: 8. This CDR3 is 15 amino acids long. Germline assignment: CDR1 SGDLS and CDR2 YYNGEE. CDR3 sequence (DNA): TGTGCCAGCAGTACAGGGGGAACAGGAGGAAACACCATATATTTT. It encodes CASSTGGTGGNTIYF.

This sequence joins TRBV28 and TRBJ1-6; 12 bases align to TRBD1. V gave up 7 bases and J gave up 9 bases; unmatched junction bases: 19. CDR3 length: 19 amino acids. The germline CDR1 and CDR2 sequences are MDHEN and SYDVKM. CDR3 DNA sequence: TGTGCCAGCACCGCGGGAGGGACAGGGGGCGTTTCTATTGGTTCACCCCTCCACTTT. Translating gives CASTAGGTGGVSIGSPLHF. The full variable domain, in which reference TRBV28 and TRBJ1-6 provide the parts outside the CDR3, is DVKVTQSSRYLVKRTGEKVFLECVQDMDHENMFWYRQDPGLGLRLIYFSYDVKMKEKGDIPEGYSVSREKKERFSLILESASTNQTSMYLCASTAGGTGGVSIGSPLHFGNGTRLTVT.

The chain couples TRBV4-2 to TRBJ2-3; TRBD2 matches at 9 bases. The CDR3 covers 15 residues. The germline V gene encodes CDR1 LGHNA and CDR2 YNFKEQ. Trimming at V came to 2 bases and at J to 6 bases, leaving 6 bases not matched to a gene. The CDR3 here is CASSQSAGGFDTQYF. For the CDR3, the DNA is TGTGCCAGCAGCCAATCAGCGGGGGGATTTGATACGCAGTATTTT.

The chain recombines TRBV2 with TRBJ2-3; D perhaps matches TRBD1 (6 bases). This CDR3 region has 14 residues. V was shortened by 11 bases and J by 5 bases, with 20 bases between the two germline ends. Looked up from germline, CDR1 is SNHLY and CDR2 is FYNNEI. The CDR3 here is CAGAGRGYGDTQYF. As DNA, the CDR3 is TGTGCCGGGGCTGGAAGGGGGTATGGAGATACGCAGTATTTT.

The V call is TRBV10-2, the J call TRBJ2-1, with TRBD1 matching over 8 bases. Germline V CDR1 and CDR2: WSHSY, SAAADI. V was pared by 2 bases and J by 9 bases, with 3 bases of the junction left unmatched. This CDR3 region has 13 residues. CDR3 amino acids: CASSETGGSEQFF. Written as DNA, the CDR3 is TGCGCCAGCAGTGAGACAGGGGGAAGTGAGCAGTTCTTC.

The chain joins TRBV24-1 to TRBJ2-3, with TRBD2 identical over 8 bases. The junction had 8 bases not matched to a gene; V was cut back by 8 bases and J by 5 bases. The CDR3 consists of 14 residues. Germline lookup yields CDR1 KGHDR and CDR2 SFDVKD. CDR3 sequence: CATMPGGPEDTQYF. CDR3 nucleotides: TGTGCCACCATGCCGGGGGGGCCAGAAGATACGCAGTATTTT.

This clone was seen a handful of times. V gene TRBV2 combines with J gene TRBJ2-1, with 9 bases identical to TRBD1. V shed 5 bases and J 3 bases; nucleotides not matched to a gene: 5. The CDR3 length is 15 residues. CDR1 SNHLY and CDR2 FYNNEI come from the germline V gene. The CDR3 DNA is TGTGCCAGCAGTCAACAGGGGGCCGGCTACAATGAGCAGTTCTTC. It specifies CASSQQGAGYNEQFF.

This clone appeared a single time. The chain combines TRBV14 with TRBJ1-6; 7 bases fit TRBD1. Losses at the gene ends were 1 base for V and 9 bases for J; bases not matched to a gene: 6. Per the germline V gene, CDR1 is SGHDN and CDR2 is FVKESK. This CDR3 spans 15 amino acids. The CDR3 spells CASSQVTGFFSPLHF. The CDR3 DNA reads as TGTGCCAGCAGCCAAGTGACAGGGTTTTTTTCACCCCTCCACTTT. The full variable domain, in which reference TRBV14 and TRBJ1-6 provide the parts outside the CDR3, is EAGVTQFPSHSVIEKGQTVTLRCDPISGHDNLYWYRRVMGKEIKFLLHFVKESKQDESGMPNNRFLAERTGGTYSTLKVQPAELEDSGVYFCASSQVTGFFSPLHFGNGTRLTVT.

In this sample, this clone turned up once. Here the CDR3 reads CASSLFAANEKLFF. CDR3 bases: TGTGCCAGCAGTTTATTTGCGGCTAATGAAAAACTGTTTTTT. The chain combines TRBV28 with TRBJ1-4; no clear D. CDR3 length: 14 amino acids. V shed 1 base and J shed 3 bases, with 6 bases lying between them. Germline V lookup: CDR1 MDHEN, CDR2 SYDVKM.

The genes are TRBV23-1 and TRBJ1-6, with D unresolved. TRBV23-1 is labeled an ORF, and its function is uncertain. There are 17 residues in the CDR3. Trimming removed 0 bases at V and 8 bases at J, with 17 bases between. The CDR3 is CASSQSSEGLRDSPLHF. CDR3 coding DNA: TGCGCCAGCAGTCAATCTTCGGAGGGCCTTCGGGATTCACCCCTCCACTTT.

The gene calls are TRBV9 and TRBJ1-2, with TRBD1 matching 9 bases. This CDR3 has 15 amino acids. Per the germline V gene, CDR1 is SGDLS and CDR2 is YYNGEE. After removal of 2 bases from V and 4 bases from J, the junction contained 6 bases not matched to a gene. CDR3 sequence (DNA): TGTGCCAGCAGCGTGGGGACAGGGACCTTCTATGGCTACACCTTC. Amino acids: CASSVGTGTFYGYTF.

The chain carries TRBV7-2 and TRBJ1-2; possibly TRBD1 for D (6 bases). This CDR3 has 13 amino acids. Between the trimmed V and J ends, which lost 5 bases and 7 bases, there was a span of 14 bases. Germline V CDR1 and CDR2: SGHTA, FQGNSA. CDR3 bases: TGTGCCAGCAGCGCCGGGGGGGCGGGTGGCTACACCTTC. Translating it yields CASSAGGAGGYTF.

The V gene is TRBV18, the J gene TRBJ2-5, with a tentative D call TRBD2 (5 bases). Germline lookup yields CDR1 KGHSH and CDR2 LQKENI. The CDR3 is 15 amino acids. V was trimmed by 1 base and J by 5 bases, leaving 14 bases between them. The CDR3 loop is CASSPRTAGRETQYF. The CDR3 coding sequence is TGTGCCAGCTCACCACGTACGGCGGGCAGGGAGACCCAGTACTTC.

J is TRBJ2-5 and V is TRBV4-1; D remains ambiguous. This CDR3 region has 15 residues. Trimming stripped 5 bases from V and 0 bases from J, with 13 bases between. Germline loops: CDR1 MGHRA, CDR2 YSYEKL. The CDR3: CASSTLGHNQETQYF. CDR3 DNA: TGCGCCAGCAGCACCCTTGGGCACAACCAAGAGACCCAGTACTTC.

The rearrangement uses TRBV5-4 and TRBJ2-5, with D possibly matching TRBD1 (6 bases). Germline V gene sequence: CDR1 SGHNT, CDR2 YYREEE (reference sequence). The CDR3 has 16 residues. Between the trimmed V and J ends, which lost 4 bases and 5 bases, there was a span of 21 bases. In DNA form, the CDR3 reads TGTGCCAGCAGCCCGCGTTATAAGGGGGTCGGGGAGACCCAGTACTTC. Amino acids: CASSPRYKGVGETQYF.

This clone was seen a handful of times. The chain links TRBV18 to TRBJ1-2; 9 bases agree with TRBD1. This CDR3 comprises 14 residues. Germline V CDR1 and CDR2: KGHSH, LQKENI. V dropped 0 bases and J dropped 5; count of bases not matched to a gene: 1. Written as DNA, the CDR3 is TGTGCCAGCTCACCACCGGGACAGGGATATGGCTACACCTTC. It encodes CASSPPGQGYGYTF.

The chain couples TRBV6-1 to TRBJ1-2, with 7 positions matching TRBD1. Germline V gives CDR1 MNHNS, CDR2 SASEGT. Trimming removed 0 bases from V and 4 bases from J; junction bases left unmatched: 5. This CDR3 spans 15 amino acids. CDR3 residues: CASSEAGTVTYGYTF. CDR3 sequence (DNA): TGTGCCAGCAGTGAAGCCGGGACAGTAACCTATGGCTACACCTTC.

The chain joins TRBV19 to TRBJ2-7, with D unresolved. CDR3 length: 13 residues. The germline V and J ends were trimmed by 3 bases and 6 bases, with 12 bases remaining between them. CDR1 is LNHDA and CDR2 is SQIVND in the germline V gene (reference sequence). CDR3 protein: CASSIRGGGEQYF. The CDR3 nucleotides are TGTGCCAGTAGTATCAGAGGTGGCGGCGAGCAGTACTTC.

The chain is built from TRBV11-3 and TRBJ2-3; 11 nucleotides align to TRBD2. In germline, CDR1 is SGHNT, CDR2 YENEEA. The CDR3 consists of 17 residues. The trim removed 5 bases at V and 4 bases at J, leaving 11 bases unmatched. The CDR3 DNA is TGTGCCAGCAGCGAAACTAGCGGGAGTTTGACGGCAGATACGCAGTATTTT. This encodes CASSETSGSLTADTQYF.

The chain employs TRBV28 and TRBJ2-7, with D possibly being TRBD2 (5 bases). Trimming removed 3 bases from V and 3 bases from J, with 12 bases in between. CDR1 and CDR2 from the germline V gene are MDHEN and SYDVKM. This CDR3 comprises 14 residues. CDR3 sequence reads: CASSFAGLVYEQYF. The CDR3 nucleotides read TGTGCCAGCAGTTTTGCCGGACTCGTCTACGAGCAGTACTTC. The full variable domain, with the rest looked up from reference TRBV28 and TRBJ2-7, is DVKVTQSSRYLVKRTGEKVFLECVQDMDHENMFWYRQDPGLGLRLIYFSYDVKMKEKGDIPEGYSVSREKKERFSLILESASTNQTSMYLCASSFAGLVYEQYFGPGTRLTVT.

V and J are TRBV30 and TRBJ2-7, with 9 positions matching TRBD1. CDR3 length: 16 amino acids. J was trimmed by 4 bases and V by 2 bases; bases with no gene match: 12. Germline assignment: CDR1 GTSNPN and CDR2 SVGIG (reference sequence). Written as DNA, the CDR3 is TGTGCCTGGAGTAGACTGACAGGGGGATTTCGGTACGAGCAGTACTTC. Protein: CAWSRLTGGFRYEQYF.

This clone was picked up a small number of times. The chain uses TRBV5-4 and TRBJ2-7; 12 bases are shared with TRBD2. With V trimmed by 4 bases and J by 7 bases, 9 bases remained unmatched. The CDR3 consists of 15 residues. Germline-derived CDR1 and CDR2 are SGHNT and YYREEE (reference sequence). In DNA, the CDR3 is TGTGCCAGCAGCGCTAGACTAGCGGGAGTCAGTGAGCAGTACTTC. Protein sequence: CASSARLAGVSEQYF.

The chain has TRBV18 and TRBJ2-7; weak D call: TRBD1 (6 bases). The CDR3 is 17 residues long. The V and J ends lost 2 bases and 0 bases respectively, with 17 bases between them. Germline V gives CDR1 KGHSH, CDR2 LQKENI. The CDR3 is CASSPVSGGTRSYEQYF. The CDR3 DNA follows: TGTGCCAGCTCACCAGTTAGTGGGGGCACCCGCTCCTACGAGCAGTACTTC.